This T cell receptor beta chain derives from a study of T cell responses to AZD1222 COVID-19 vaccine. This CDR3 has 15 residues. Germline V gene lookup returns CDR1 KGHSH and CDR2 LQKENI. V shed 6 bases, J shed 4 bases, and the junction held 8 bases outside the gene matches. With respect to this clone: The antigen is undetermined.

Generated by immunoSEQ multiplex PCR, the TCRdb table keeps only in-frame clones and is missing some. The sample contains about 150,000 clones, roughly nine tenths of which appear only once. Notes on the study in general: After the peak T cell response, and only then, were repertoires sampled. Spike-specific TCR breadth and depth rose after two AZD1222 doses. It should be noted that donors were predominantly white British and more often female, and clonal diversity was possibly underestimated. Targets within unmutated variant regions were reportedly found for nearly half of spike-specific TCRs.

The specimen comprised peripheral blood, sampled on day 0 of MenACWY control vaccination. This receptor was obtained from an adult in good health. The rearrangement links TRBV18 to TRBJ2-1, with TRBD2 matching 8 bases. CDR3 nucleotide sequence: TGTGCCAGCTCCCAAAGCACTAGCGGTTACAATGAGCAGTTCTTC. Translating it yields CASSQSTSGYNEQFF.